This TCR beta chain was documented in a study of T cells in Graves' hyperthyroidism and ophthalmopathy. Whole-study context: Peripheral blood draws took place at initial diagnosis, ahead of any treatment.

Points from the study as a whole: Also found in blood were most expanded thyroid clonotypes above 0.001. Ophthalmopathy and stable hyperthyroidism were told apart by a 13 V-J model.

The V gene lost 0 bases and the J gene lost 1 base, with 9 bases spanning the gap. There are 15 residues in the CDR3. Germline CDR1 reads LNHNV; CDR2 reads YYDKDF (reference sequence). This clonotype was picked up many times. Its matching antigen is unknown. It was RNA transcripts that yielded the amplified TCR beta CDR3 regions. The TCR CDR3 was amplified in a first-round RT-PCR using the HTBI primer set. Using its own MiXCR run on the multiplex PCR reads, TCRdb lists one record per CDR3 protein. The repertoire holds over 500,000 distinct CDR3 sequences, with approximately 16% as singletons. The sample comprised blood. The sequence was collected from a young woman with Graves' ophthalmopathy. J is TRBJ1-1 and V is TRBV15, with D maybe TRBD1 (6 bases). CDR3 bases: TGTGCCACCAGCAGAGAAACGGGACAGAACACTGAAGCTTTCTTT. Encoded protein: CATSRETGQNTEAFF.